This T cell receptor beta chain is drawn from a study of monozygotic twins with inflammatory bowel disease. Reanalyzing the 5' RACE reads, TCRdb keeps one entry per CDR3 protein, without DNA. Across some 450,000 distinct CDR3 sequences, the top ten clones capture about 2.4% of the sample. Germline CDR1 LGHNA, CDR2 YNFKEQ. CDR3 length: 14 residues. V is TRBV4-2 and J is TRBJ2-5. Sequenced material: blood. This TCR was recovered from a human donor with ulcerative colitis or Crohn's disease, or a healthy co-twin of an affected twin (not recorded which). Here the CDR3 reads CASSPGDRIATQYF.